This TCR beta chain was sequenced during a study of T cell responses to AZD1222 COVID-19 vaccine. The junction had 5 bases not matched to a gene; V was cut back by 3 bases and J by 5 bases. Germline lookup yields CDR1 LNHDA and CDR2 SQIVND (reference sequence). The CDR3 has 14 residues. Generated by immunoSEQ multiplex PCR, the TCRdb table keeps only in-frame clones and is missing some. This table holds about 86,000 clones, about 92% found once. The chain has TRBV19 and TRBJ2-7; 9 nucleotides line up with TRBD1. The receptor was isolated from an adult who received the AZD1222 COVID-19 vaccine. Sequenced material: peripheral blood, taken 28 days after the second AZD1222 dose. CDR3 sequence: CASSMWDRVHEQYF. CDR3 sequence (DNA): TGTGCCAGTAGTATGTGGGACAGGGTCCACGAGCAGTACTTC.